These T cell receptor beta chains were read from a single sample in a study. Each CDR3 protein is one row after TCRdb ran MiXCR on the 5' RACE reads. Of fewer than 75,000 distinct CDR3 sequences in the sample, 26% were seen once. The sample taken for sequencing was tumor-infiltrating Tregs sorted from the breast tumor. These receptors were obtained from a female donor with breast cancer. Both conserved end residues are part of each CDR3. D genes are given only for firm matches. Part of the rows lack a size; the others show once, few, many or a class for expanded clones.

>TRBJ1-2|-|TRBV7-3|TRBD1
TGTGCCAGCAGCCCTGGACAGGGAGGAGGCTACACCTTC
CASSPGQGGGYTF
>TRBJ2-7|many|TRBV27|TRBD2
TGTGCCAGCAGTTCTACTATAGCGGGAGGGCCCTCCTACGAGCAGTACTTC
CASSSTIAGGPSYEQYF
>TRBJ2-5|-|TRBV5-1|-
TGCGCCAGCAGCTTGGTCGGGGGCGGAGGGGAGACCCAGTACTTC
CASSLVGGGGETQYF
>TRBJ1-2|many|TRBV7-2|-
TGTGCCAGCAGCCCAGGCCTTTTTTCCTATGGCTACACCTTC
CASSPGLFSYGYTF
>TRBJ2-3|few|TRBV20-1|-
TGCAGTGCTAGAGGGCAGGTCACAGATACGCAGTATTTT
CSARGQVTDTQYF
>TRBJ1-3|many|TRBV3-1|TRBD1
TGTGCCAGCAGCCAAGAGATCTTGACAGGGGGGTCGAACACCATATATTTT
CASSQEILTGGSNTIYF
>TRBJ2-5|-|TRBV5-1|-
TGCGCCAGCAGCTCGAGCCAAGAGACCCAGTACTTC
CASSSSQETQYF
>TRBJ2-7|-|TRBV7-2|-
TGTGCCAGCAGCTATCTGCGGACAGAAGACTACGAGCAGTACTTC
CASSYLRTEDYEQYF
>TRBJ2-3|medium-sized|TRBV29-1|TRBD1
TGCAGCGTTGAAGGTGGGACAGGGATCACAGATACGCAGTATTTT
CSVEGGTGITDTQYF
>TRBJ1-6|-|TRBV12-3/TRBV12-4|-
TGTGCCAGCAGTCAGGGAGTTGGGAGTTCACCCCTCCACTTT
CASSQGVGSSPLHF
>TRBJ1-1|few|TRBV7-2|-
TGTGCCAGCAGCCCGCCCAGCCGACGCGGAAAGGCCGGGGTCTTCACCAACACTGAAGCTTTCTTT
CASSPPSRRGKAGVFTNTEAFF
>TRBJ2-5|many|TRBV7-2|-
TGTGCCAGCAGCTTAGTTCGCCCCTCCGGAGGCGAGACCCAGTACTTC
CASSLVRPSGGETQYF
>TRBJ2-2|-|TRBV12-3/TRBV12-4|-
TGTGCCAGCAGTTTTAGGGCCGGGGAGCTGTTTTTT
CASSFRAGELFF
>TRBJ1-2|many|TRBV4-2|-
TGTGCCAGCAGCCAAGAGAATGGGGGGAACTATGGCTACACCTTC
CASSQENGGNYGYTF
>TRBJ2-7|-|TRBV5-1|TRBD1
TGCGCCAGCAGATACTCGACAGGGGACGCCTACGAGCAGTACTTC
CASRYSTGDAYEQYF
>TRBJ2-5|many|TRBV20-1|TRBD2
TGCAGTGCTAGACCGGGACTAGCAGAGACCCAGTACTTC
CSARPGLAETQYF
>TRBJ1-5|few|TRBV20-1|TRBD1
TGCAGTGCTGCTCACGGACAGGGGGCTGGGAATCAGCCCCAGCATTTT
CSAAHGQGAGNQPQHF
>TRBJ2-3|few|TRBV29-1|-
TGCAGCGCCGGGGGAGACGGCACAGATACGCAGTATTTT
CSAGGDGTDTQYF
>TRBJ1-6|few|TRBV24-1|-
TGTGCCACCAGTGAAGGAGGCCCTGTGGGTAATTCACCCCTCCACTTT
CATSEGGPVGNSPLHF
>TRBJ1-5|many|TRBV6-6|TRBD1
TGTGCCAGCAGCCCGGGACAGCTGTACGATCAGCCCCAGCATTTT
CASSPGQLYDQPQHF
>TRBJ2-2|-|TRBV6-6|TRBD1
TGTGCCAGCAGAGATAGAGACAGGGCAGCCGGGGAGCTGTTTTTT
CASRDRDRAAGELFF
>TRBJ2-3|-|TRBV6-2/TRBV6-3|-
TGTGCCAGCAGTCTCCGGACTCCCCTCACAGATACGCAGTATTTT
CASSLRTPLTDTQYF
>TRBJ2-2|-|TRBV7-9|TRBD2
TGTGCCAGCAGCTTATCGGGACTAGCGGGGTTGTGGATCGGGGAGCTGTTTTTT
CASSLSGLAGLWIGELFF
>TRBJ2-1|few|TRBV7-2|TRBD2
TGTGCCAGCAGCTTATACCTAGCGGGAGCCATCTACAATGAGCAGTTCTTC
CASSLYLAGAIYNEQFF
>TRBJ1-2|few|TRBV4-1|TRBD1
TGCGCCAGCAGCCAATTGGACAGGGCGGACTATGGCTACACCTTC
CASSQLDRADYGYTF
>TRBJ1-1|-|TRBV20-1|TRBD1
TGCAGTGCGGGGGACAGGGTCCGCATGAACACTGAAGCTTTCTTT
CSAGDRVRMNTEAFF
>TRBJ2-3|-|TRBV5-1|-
TGCGCCAGCAGCTTGGCTGGGGGGCAATCAGATACGCAGTATTTT
CASSLAGGQSDTQYF
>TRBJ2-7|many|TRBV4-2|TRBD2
TGTGCCAGCAGCCAAGATGTGGCTAGCGGCTTCTACGAGCAGTACTTC
CASSQDVASGFYEQYF
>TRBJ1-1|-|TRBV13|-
TGTGCCAGCAGCTTAGGTTGGGGGCAGATGAACACTGAAGCTTTCTTT
CASSLGWGQMNTEAFF
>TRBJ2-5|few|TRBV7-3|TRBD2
TGTGCCAGCAGCTTAAAGGGGACTAGCGGTTACCAAGAGACCCAGTACTTC
CASSLKGTSGYQETQYF
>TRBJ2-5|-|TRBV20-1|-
TGCAGTGCTAGAAAGGGGCAAGAGACCCAGTACTTC
CSARKGQETQYF